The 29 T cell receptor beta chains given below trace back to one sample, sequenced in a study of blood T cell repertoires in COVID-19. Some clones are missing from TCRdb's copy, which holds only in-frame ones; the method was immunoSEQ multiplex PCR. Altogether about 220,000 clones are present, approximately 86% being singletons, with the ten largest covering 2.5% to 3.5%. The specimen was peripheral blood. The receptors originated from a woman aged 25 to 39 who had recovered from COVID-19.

The CDR3 here is CAWSTVNSGNTIYF. For the CDR3, the DNA is TGTGCCTGGAGCACTGTCAACTCTGGAAACACCATATATTTT. The chain combines TRBV30 with TRBJ1-3; D gene uncertain. Trimming cost V 3 bases and J 0 bases, with 9 bases left between them. CDR3 length: 14 residues. CDR1 and CDR2 from the germline V gene are GTSNPN and SVGIG (reference sequence).

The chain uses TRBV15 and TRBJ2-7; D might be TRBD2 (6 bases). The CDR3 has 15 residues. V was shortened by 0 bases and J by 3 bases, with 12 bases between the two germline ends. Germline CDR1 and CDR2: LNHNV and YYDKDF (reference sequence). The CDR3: CATSREWTTSYEQYF. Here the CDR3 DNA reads TGTGCCACCAGCAGAGAGTGGACTACGAGCTACGAGCAGTACTTC.

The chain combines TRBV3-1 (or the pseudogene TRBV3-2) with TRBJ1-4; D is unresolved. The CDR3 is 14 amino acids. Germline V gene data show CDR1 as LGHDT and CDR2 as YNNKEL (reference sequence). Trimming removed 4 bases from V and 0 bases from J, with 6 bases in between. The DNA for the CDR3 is TGTGCCAGCAGCCCAACATCAACTAATGAAAAACTGTTTTTT. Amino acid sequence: CASSPTSTNEKLFF.

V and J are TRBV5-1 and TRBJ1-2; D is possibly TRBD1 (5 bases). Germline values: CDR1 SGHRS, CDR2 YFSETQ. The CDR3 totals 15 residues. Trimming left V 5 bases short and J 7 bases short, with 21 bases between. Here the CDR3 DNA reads TGCGCCAGCAGTATGGAGGGCAGGGTACAAGGTGGCTACACCTTC. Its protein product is CASSMEGRVQGGYTF.

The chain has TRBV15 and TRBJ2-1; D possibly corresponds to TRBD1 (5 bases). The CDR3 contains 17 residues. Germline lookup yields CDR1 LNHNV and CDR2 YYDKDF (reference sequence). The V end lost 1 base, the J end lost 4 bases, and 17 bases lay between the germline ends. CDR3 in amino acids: CATSRGGRVSGYNEQFF. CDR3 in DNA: TGTGCCACCAGCAGAGGGGGCAGGGTTTCTGGATACAATGAGCAGTTCTTC. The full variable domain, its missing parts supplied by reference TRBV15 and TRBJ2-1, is DAMVIQNPRYQVTQFGKPVTLSCSQTLNHNVMYWYQQKSSQAPKLLFHYYDKDFNNEADTPDNFQSRRPNTSFCFLDIRSPGLGDTAMYLCATSRGGRVSGYNEQFFGPGTRLTVL.

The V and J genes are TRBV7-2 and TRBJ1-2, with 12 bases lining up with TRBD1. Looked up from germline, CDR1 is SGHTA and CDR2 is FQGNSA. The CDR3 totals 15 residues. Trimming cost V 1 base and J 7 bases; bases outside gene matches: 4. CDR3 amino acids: CASSLVGQGATGYTF. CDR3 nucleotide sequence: TGTGCCAGCAGCTTAGTGGGACAGGGGGCTACTGGCTACACCTTC.

DNA for the CDR3: TGTGCCAGCAGCGTAGATCGAGCGGGGGGGCCCGGGGAGCTGTTTTTT. Its protein product is CASSVDRAGGPGELFF. This chain uses TRBV7-8 with TRBJ2-2, with 10 positions matching TRBD2. In germline, CDR1 is SGHVS, CDR2 FQNEAQ. Trimming cost V 5 bases and J 6 bases; bases outside gene matches: 9. The CDR3 has 16 amino acids.

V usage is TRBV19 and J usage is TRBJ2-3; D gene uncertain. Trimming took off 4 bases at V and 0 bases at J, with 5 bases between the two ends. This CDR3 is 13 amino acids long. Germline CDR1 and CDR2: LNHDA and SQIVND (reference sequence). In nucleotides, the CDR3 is TGTGCCAGTAGTACGTCTAGCACAGATACGCAGTATTTT. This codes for CASSTSSTDTQYF.

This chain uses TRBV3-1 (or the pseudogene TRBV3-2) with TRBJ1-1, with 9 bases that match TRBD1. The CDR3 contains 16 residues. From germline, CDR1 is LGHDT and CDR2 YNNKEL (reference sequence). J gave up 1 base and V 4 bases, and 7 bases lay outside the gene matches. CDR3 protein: CASSPYPGQGNTEAFF. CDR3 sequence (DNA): TGTGCCAGCAGCCCATACCCGGGACAGGGGAACACTGAAGCTTTCTTT.

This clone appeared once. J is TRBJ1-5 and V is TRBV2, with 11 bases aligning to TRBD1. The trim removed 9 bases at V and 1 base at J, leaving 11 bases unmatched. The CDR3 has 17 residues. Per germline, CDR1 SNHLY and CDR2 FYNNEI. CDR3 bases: TGTGCCAGTGCCGGGACAGGGGGGATGAGAAGCAATCAGCCCCAGCATTTT. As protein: CASAGTGGMRSNQPQHF.

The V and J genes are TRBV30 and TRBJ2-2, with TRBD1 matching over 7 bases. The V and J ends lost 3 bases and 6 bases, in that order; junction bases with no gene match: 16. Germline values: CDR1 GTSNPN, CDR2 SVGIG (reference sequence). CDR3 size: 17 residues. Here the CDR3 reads CAWSWTGALWESGELFF. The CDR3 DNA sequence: TGTGCCTGGAGCTGGACAGGCGCCCTTTGGGAATCCGGGGAGCTGTTTTTT.

This CDR3 is CASSPSTGDTEAFF. CDR3 nucleotides: TGTGCCAGCTCACCATCGACAGGGGACACTGAAGCTTTCTTT. The V gene is TRBV18, the J gene TRBJ1-1; 8 bases map to TRBD1. The germline gives CDR1 KGHSH, CDR2 LQKENI. The CDR3 length is 14 residues. Losses at the gene ends were 2 bases for V and 3 bases for J; bases not matched to a gene: 2. The variable domain in full, completed from reference TRBV18 and TRBJ1-1, reads NAGVMQNPRHLVRRRGQEARLRCSPMKGHSHVYWYRQLPEEGLKFMVYLQKENIIDESGMPKERFSAEFPKEGPSILRIQQVVRGDSAAYFCASSPSTGDTEAFFGQGTRLTVV.

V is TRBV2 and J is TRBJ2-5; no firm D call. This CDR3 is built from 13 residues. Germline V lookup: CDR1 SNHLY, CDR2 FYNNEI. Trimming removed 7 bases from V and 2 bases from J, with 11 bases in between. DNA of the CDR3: TGTGCCAGCACGAGGCAGAAGCAAGAGACCCAGTACTTC. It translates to CASTRQKQETQYF.

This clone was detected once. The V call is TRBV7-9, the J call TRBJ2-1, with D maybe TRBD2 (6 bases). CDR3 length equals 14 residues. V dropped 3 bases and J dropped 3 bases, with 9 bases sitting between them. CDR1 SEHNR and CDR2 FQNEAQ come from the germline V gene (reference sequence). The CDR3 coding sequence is TGTGCCAGCAGCTTTGCGGGACTCTACAATGAGCAGTTCTTC. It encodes CASSFAGLYNEQFF. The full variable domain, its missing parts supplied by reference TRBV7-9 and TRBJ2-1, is DTGVSQNPRHKITKRGQNVTFRCDPISEHNRLYWYRQTLGQGPEFLTYFQNEAQLEKSRLLSDRFSAERPKGSFSTLEIQRTEQGDSAMYLCASSFAGLYNEQFFGPGTRLTVL.

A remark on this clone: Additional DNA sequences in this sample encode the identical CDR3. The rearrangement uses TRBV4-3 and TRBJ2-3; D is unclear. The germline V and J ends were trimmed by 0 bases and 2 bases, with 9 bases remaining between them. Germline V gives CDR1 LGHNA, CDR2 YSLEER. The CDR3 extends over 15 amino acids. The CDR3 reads CASSQDVTSTDTQYF. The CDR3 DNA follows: TGCGCCAGCAGCCAAGATGTGACATCCACAGATACGCAGTATTTT.

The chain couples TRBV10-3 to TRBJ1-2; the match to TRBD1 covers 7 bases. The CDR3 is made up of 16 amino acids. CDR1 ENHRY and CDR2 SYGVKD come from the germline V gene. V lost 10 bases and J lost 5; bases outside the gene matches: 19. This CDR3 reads CATKGVRDSGWYGYTF. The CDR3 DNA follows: TGTGCCACCAAGGGGGTTCGGGACAGCGGTTGGTATGGCTACACCTTC.

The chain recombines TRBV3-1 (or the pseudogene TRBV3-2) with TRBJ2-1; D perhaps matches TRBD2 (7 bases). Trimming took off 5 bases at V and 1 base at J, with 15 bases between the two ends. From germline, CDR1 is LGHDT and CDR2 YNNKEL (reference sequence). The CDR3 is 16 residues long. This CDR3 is CASSTRGGGSYNEQFF. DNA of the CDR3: TGTGCCAGCAGCACAAGGGGGGGAGGTTCCTACAATGAGCAGTTCTTC.

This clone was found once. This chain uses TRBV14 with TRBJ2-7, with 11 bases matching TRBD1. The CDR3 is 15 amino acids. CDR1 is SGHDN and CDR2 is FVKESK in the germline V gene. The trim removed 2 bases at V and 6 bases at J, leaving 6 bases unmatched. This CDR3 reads CASSQLDRGRVEQYF. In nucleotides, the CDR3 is TGTGCCAGCAGCCAACTGGACAGGGGGCGAGTCGAGCAGTACTTC.

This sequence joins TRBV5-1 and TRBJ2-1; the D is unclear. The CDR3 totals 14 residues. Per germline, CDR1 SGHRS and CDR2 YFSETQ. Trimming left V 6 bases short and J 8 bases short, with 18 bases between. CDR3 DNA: TGCGCCAGCACCCTAGAGAACCTTGAGGATGAGCAGTTCTTC. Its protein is CASTLENLEDEQFF. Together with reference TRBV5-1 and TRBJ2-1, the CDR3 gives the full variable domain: KAGVTQTPRYLIKTRGQQVTLSCSPISGHRSVSWYQQTPGQGLQFLFEYFSETQRNKGNFPGRFSGRQFSNSRSEMNVSTLELGDSALYLCASTLENLEDEQFFGPGTRLTVL.

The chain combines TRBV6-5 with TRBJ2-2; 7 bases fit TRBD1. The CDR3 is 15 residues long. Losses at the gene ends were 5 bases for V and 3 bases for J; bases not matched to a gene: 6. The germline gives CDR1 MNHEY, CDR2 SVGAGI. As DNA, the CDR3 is TGTGCCAGCAGTCCCGGACAGGCGTACACCGGGGAGCTGTTTTTT. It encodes CASSPGQAYTGELFF.

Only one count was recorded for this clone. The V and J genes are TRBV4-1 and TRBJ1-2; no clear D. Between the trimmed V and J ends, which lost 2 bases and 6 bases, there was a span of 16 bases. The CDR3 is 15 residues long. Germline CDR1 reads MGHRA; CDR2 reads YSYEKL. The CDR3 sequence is CASSQPNPGMDGYTF. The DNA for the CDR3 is TGCGCCAGCAGCCAACCTAATCCGGGGATGGATGGCTACACCTTC.

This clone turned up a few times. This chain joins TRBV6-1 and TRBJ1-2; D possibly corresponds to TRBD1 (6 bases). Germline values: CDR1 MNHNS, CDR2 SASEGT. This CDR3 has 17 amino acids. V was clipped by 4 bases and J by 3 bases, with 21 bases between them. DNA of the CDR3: TGTGCCAGCAGTGCCCAGGCCGGGACAACGGGCTACTATGGCTACACCTTC. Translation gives CASSAQAGTTGYYGYTF.

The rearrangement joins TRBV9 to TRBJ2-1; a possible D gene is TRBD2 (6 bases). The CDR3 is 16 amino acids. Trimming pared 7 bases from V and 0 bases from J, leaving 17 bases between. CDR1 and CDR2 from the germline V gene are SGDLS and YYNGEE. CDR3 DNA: TGTGCCAGCTCGCGGGGTTCTACTATCTCCTACAATGAGCAGTTCTTC. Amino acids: CASSRGSTISYNEQFF. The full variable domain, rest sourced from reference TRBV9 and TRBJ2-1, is DSGVTQTPKHLITATGQRVTLRCSPRSGDLSVYWYQQSLDQGLQFLIQYYNGEERAKGNILERFSAQQFPDLHSELNLSSLELGDSALYFCASSRGSTISYNEQFFGPGTRLTVL.

The CDR3 spells CASGGRGSGNTIYF. The CDR3 DNA sequence: TGTGCCAGTGGCGGCAGGGGATCTGGAAACACCATATATTTT. The chain uses TRBV2 and TRBJ1-3; a possible D gene is TRBD1 (6 bases). The CDR3 totals 14 residues. Trimming took 9 bases from V and 1 from J, leaving 13 bases between them. Germline V gene data show CDR1 as SNHLY and CDR2 as FYNNEI.

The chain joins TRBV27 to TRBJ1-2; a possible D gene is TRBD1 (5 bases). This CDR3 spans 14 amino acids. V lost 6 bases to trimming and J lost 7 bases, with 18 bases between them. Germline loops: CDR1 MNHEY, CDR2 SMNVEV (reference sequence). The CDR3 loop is CASSPLTASGGYTF. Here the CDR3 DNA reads TGTGCCAGCAGCCCGTTGACAGCGAGTGGTGGCTACACCTTC.

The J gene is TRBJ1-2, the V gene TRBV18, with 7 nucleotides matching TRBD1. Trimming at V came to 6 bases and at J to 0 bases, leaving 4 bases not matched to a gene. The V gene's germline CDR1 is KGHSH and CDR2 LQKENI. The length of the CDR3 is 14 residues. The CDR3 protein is CASSEGAANYGYTF. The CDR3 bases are TGTGCCAGCTCTGAGGGGGCCGCTAACTATGGCTACACCTTC.

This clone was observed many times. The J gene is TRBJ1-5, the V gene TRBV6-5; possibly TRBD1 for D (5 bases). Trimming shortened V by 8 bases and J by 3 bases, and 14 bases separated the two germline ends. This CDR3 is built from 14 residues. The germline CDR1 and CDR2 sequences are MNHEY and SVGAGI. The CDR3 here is CASRLGGNNQPQHF. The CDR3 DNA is TGTGCCAGCCGACTCGGGGGGAACAATCAGCCCCAGCATTTT.

CDR3 sequence: CASSPPGRESATEAFF. In DNA, the CDR3 is TGCGCCAGCAGCCCCCCAGGCAGGGAATCGGCTACTGAAGCTTTCTTT. The chain carries TRBV5-1 and TRBJ1-1; the D gene is possibly TRBD1 (5 bases). The CDR3 length is 16 residues. Germline CDR1 reads SGHRS; CDR2 reads YFSETQ. The V and J ends lost 4 bases and 5 bases respectively, with 21 bases between them.

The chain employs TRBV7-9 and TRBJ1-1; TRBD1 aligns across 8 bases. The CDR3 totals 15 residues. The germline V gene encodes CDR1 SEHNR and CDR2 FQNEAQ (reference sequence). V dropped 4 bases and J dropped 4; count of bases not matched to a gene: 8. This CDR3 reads CASSSSRGQVTEAFF. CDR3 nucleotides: TGTGCCAGCAGCTCGTCCAGGGGGCAAGTCACTGAAGCTTTCTTT.